A single sample gave rise to the 11 T cell receptor beta chains below, sequenced in a study of human T cells and chemical hapten exposure. Noted time point: pre-sensitization, week 0. Treatment reported: therapeutic diphenylcyclopropenone sensitization with weekly scalp DPC. One entry per CDR3 protein results from TCRdb running MiXCR on the RACE reads. The sample lists over 300,000 distinct CDR3 sequences, 4% to 6% occurring once. The sample here was whole blood, taken in connection with sensitization to the hapten diphenylcyclopropenone (DPC). These receptors came from a woman aged 45-65 years with alopecia areata. Some clones in this sample may be carry-over from other donors' samples.

This clonotype was seen many times. V usage is TRBV30 and J usage is TRBJ2-7; 12 nucleotides line up with TRBD2. The ends lost 1 base at V and 3 bases at J; junction bases unmatched: 4. This CDR3 contains 15 residues. Germline lookup yields CDR1 GTSNPN and CDR2 SVGIG (reference sequence). As DNA, the CDR3 is TGTGCCTGGAGTGATAGACTAGCGGGAGTCTACGAGCAGTACTTC. Translation gives CAWSDRLAGVYEQYF.

The V call is TRBV27, the J call TRBJ2-7; possible D gene TRBD2, 6 bases. Trimming removed 7 bases at V and 2 bases at J, with 15 bases between. Germline CDR1 is MNHEY and CDR2 is SMNVEV (reference sequence). This CDR3 has 14 residues. The CDR3 region is CASKEGQGAYEQYF. The CDR3, as DNA: TGTGCCAGCAAGGAGGGGCAGGGCGCCTACGAGCAGTACTTC.

There are many counts of this clonotype. The chain uses TRBV13 and TRBJ2-7; D is possibly TRBD1 (6 bases). The V gene's germline CDR1 is PRHDT and CDR2 FYEKMQ (reference sequence). The CDR3 loop spans 14 amino acids. Trimming cost V 1 base and J 2 bases, with 9 bases left between them. As DNA, the CDR3 is TGTGCCAGCAGCTTAGCGGACAGCACCTACGAGCAGTACTTC. Translating it yields CASSLADSTYEQYF.

This clonotype was observed many times. The chain employs TRBV29-1 and TRBJ1-3, with D perhaps matching TRBD1 (6 bases). Per germline, CDR1 SQVTM and CDR2 ANQGSEA. Trimming shortened V by 3 bases and J by 2 bases, and 11 bases separated the two germline ends. The length of the CDR3 is 14 residues. The CDR3 DNA sequence: TGCAGCGTTGAGACAGGAAAAGCTGGAAACACCATATATTTT. Protein sequence: CSVETGKAGNTIYF.

This clonotype was picked up many times. The chain is built from TRBV9 and TRBJ2-7; D ambiguous. The V end was cut by 4 bases, the J end by 5 bases, with 16 bases between. This CDR3 has 14 amino acids. Germline V gene data show CDR1 as SGDLS and CDR2 as YYNGEE. The CDR3 sequence is CASSPSSLENEQYF. CDR3 sequence (DNA): TGTGCCAGCAGCCCCTCCTCCCTGGAAAACGAGCAGTACTTC.

Ten or more counts support this clonotype. This chain connects TRBV6-5 to TRBJ2-3, with 9 positions matching TRBD1. CDR1 is MNHEY, CDR2 SVGAGI, per germline. Germline trimming cut 2 bases from V and 3 bases from J; bases unmatched to any gene: 18. The CDR3 consists of 20 residues. The CDR3 DNA reads TGTGCCAGCAGTTACCCCCCTCGTCGCGACAGGGGGGAAGCTACAGATACGCAGTATTTT. This codes for CASSYPPRRDRGEATDTQYF.

This clonotype was observed at least ten times. The gene calls are TRBV5-6 and TRBJ2-2; D may be TRBD2 (5 bases). This CDR3 has 17 residues. Germline V gene lookup returns CDR1 SGHDT and CDR2 YYEEEE. The germline V and J ends were trimmed by 7 bases and 3 bases, with 22 bases remaining between them. CDR3 region: CASGRRGLLADTGELFF. The CDR3 region has the DNA TGTGCCAGCGGTCGTCGTGGACTCCTTGCGGACACCGGGGAGCTGTTTTTT. Full variable domain (outside the CDR3, taken from reference TRBV5-6 and TRBJ2-2): DAGVTQSPTHLIKTRGQQVTLRCSPKSGHDTVSWYQQALGQGPQFIFQYYEEEERQRGNFPDRFSGHQFPNYSSELNVNALLLGDSALYLCASGRRGLLADTGELFFGEGSRLTVL.

V is TRBV20-1 and J is TRBJ2-5; D is unresolved. In germline, CDR1 is DFQATT, CDR2 SNEGSKA (reference sequence). There are 14 residues in the CDR3. V was pared by 1 base and J by 0 bases, with 9 bases between. CDR3 sequence (DNA): TGCAGTGCTAGAGCCCCCGACTACCAAGAGACCCAGTACTTC. Its translation: CSARAPDYQETQYF.

This clonotype showed up many times. The chain links TRBV5-4 to TRBJ2-7; TRBD2 is a possible D gene (5 bases). The CDR3 sequence is 14 residues long. Trimming took 1 base from V and 4 from J, leaving 12 bases between them. In germline, CDR1 is SGHNT, CDR2 YYREEE (reference sequence). The CDR3 protein is CASSLMGSGYEQYF. DNA for the CDR3: TGTGCCAGCAGCTTGATGGGATCGGGGTACGAGCAGTACTTC.

This clonotype occurred many times. The genes are TRBV12-3 or TRBV12-4 and TRBJ1-2, with unresolved D. Trimming shortened V by 5 bases and J by 2 bases, and 6 bases separated the two germline ends. The CDR3 runs to 12 residues. CDR3: CASSVGNYGYTF. CDR3 DNA: TGTGCCAGCAGTGTCGGAAACTATGGCTACACCTTC.

This clonotype appeared many times. This chain joins TRBV18 and TRBJ1-4; D is uncertain. Germline values: CDR1 KGHSH, CDR2 LQKENI. The length of the CDR3 is 15 residues. Trimming cost V 3 bases and J 5 bases, with 13 bases left between them. The CDR3 loop is CASSPRMGPNEKLFF. The CDR3 nucleotides are TGTGCCAGCTCACCCAGGATGGGCCCCAATGAAAAACTGTTTTTT.